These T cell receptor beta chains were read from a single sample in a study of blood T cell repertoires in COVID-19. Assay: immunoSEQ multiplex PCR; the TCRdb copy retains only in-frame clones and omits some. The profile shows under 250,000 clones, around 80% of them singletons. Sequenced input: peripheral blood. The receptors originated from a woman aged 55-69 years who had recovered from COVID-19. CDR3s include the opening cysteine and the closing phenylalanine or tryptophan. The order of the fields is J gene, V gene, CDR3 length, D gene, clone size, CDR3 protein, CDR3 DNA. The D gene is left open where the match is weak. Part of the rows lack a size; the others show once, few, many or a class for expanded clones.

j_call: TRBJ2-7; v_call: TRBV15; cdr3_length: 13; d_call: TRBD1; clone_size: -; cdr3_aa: CATSRGTGNEQYF; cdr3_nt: TGTGCCACCAGCAGAGGGACAGGGAACGAGCAGTACTTC
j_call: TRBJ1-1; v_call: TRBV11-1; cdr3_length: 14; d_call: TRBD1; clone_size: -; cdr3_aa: CASTTEGAHTEAFF; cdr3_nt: TGTGCCAGCACGACAGAGGGGGCGCACACTGAAGCTTTCTTT
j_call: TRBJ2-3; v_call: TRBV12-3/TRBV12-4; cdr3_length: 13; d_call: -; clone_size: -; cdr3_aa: CASSATRADTQYF; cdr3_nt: TGTGCCAGCAGTGCCACTAGGGCAGATACGCAGTATTTT
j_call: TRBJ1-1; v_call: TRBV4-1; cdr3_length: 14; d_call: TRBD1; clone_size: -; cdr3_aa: CASSWRQGGTEAFF; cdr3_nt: TGCGCCAGCAGCTGGCGACAGGGTGGCACTGAAGCTTTCTTT
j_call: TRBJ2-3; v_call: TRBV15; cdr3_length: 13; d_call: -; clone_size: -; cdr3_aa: CATSRDIADTQYF; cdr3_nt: TGTGCCACCAGCAGAGATATCGCAGATACGCAGTATTTT
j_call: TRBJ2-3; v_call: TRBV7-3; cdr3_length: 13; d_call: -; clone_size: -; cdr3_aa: CASSGGNTDTQYF; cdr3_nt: TGTGCCAGCAGCGGGGGGAACACAGATACGCAGTATTTT
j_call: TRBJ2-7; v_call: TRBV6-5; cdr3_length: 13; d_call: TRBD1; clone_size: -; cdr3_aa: CAGRGQGAYEQYF; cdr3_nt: TGTGCCGGTAGGGGACAGGGGGCCTACGAGCAGTACTTC
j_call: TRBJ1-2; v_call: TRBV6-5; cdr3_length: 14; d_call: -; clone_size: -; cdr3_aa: CASSRGQNNYGYTF; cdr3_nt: TGTGCCAGCAGCCGAGGACAGAACAACTATGGCTACACCTTC
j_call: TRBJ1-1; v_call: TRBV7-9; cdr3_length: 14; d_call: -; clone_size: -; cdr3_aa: CASSAPTRKPEAFF; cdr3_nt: TGTGCCAGCAGCGCCCCGACGAGGAAACCTGAAGCTTTCTTT
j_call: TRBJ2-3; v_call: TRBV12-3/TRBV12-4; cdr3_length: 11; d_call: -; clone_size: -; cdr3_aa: CASSFLDTQYF; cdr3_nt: TGTGCCAGCAGTTTTCTAGATACGCAGTATTTT
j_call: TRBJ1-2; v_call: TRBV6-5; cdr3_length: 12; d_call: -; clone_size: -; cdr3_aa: CASSLGSGGYTF; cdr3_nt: TGTGCCAGCAGTCTCGGCTCGGGGGGCTACACCTTC
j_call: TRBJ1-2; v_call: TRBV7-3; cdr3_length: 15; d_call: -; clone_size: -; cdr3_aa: CASRLAPGANYGYTF; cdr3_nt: TGTGCCAGCAGGCTCGCGCCAGGGGCGAACTATGGCTACACCTTC
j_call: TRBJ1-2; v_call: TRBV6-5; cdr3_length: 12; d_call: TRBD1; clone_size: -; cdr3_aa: CASRPGTAGYTF; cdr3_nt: TGTGCCAGCAGGCCCGGGACAGCTGGCTACACCTTC
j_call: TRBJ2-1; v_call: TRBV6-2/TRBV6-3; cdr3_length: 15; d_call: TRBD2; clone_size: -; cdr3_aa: CASSQAGGGALGQFF; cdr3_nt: TGTGCCAGCAGTCAGGCGGGCGGGGGGGCCCTAGGGCAGTTCTTC
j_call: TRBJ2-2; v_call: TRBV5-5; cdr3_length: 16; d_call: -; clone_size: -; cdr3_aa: CASSLGAFANTGELFF; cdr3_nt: TGTGCCAGCAGCTTAGGGGCCTTCGCGAACACCGGGGAGCTGTTTTTT
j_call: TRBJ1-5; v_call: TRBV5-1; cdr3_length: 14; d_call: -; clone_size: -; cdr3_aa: CASSLAAGNQPQHF; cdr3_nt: TGCGCCAGCAGCTTGGCCGCAGGCAATCAGCCCCAGCATTTT
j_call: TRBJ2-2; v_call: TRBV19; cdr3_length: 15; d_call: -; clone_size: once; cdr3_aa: CASSIAAGWAGELFF; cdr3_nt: TGTGCCAGTAGTATCGCGGCAGGGTGGGCCGGGGAGCTGTTTTTT
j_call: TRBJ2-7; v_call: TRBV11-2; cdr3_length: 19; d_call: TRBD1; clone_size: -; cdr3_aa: CASSLGSYRGPSLPHEQYF; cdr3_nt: TGTGCCAGCAGCTTAGGGTCCTACAGGGGCCCGTCCCTTCCCCACGAGCAGTACTTC
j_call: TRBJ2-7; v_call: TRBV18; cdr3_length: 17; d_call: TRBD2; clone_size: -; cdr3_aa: CASSPLSSGGLAYEQYF; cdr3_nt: TGTGCCAGCTCACCACTGTCTAGCGGGGGCCTTGCCTACGAGCAGTACTTC
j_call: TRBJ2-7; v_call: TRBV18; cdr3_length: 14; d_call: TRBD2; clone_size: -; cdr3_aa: CASSPRGGREEQYF; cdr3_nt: TGTGCCAGCTCCCCCCGGGGGGGCCGAGAAGAGCAGTACTTC
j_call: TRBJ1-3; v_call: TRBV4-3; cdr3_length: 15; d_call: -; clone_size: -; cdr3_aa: CASSETPGSGNTIYF; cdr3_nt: TGCGCCAGCAGCGAAACCCCCGGCTCTGGAAACACCATATATTTT
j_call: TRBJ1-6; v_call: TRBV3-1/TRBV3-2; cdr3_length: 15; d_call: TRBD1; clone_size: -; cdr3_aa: CASSPGQGRNSPLHF; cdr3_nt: TGTGCCAGCAGCCCAGGACAGGGGAGAAATTCACCCCTCCACTTT
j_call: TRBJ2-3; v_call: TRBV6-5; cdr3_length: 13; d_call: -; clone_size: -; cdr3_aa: CASSYTDTDTQYF; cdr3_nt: TGTGCCAGCAGTTATACAGACACAGATACGCAGTATTTT
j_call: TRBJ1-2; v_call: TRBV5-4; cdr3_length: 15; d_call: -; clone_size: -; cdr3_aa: CASSLDRRPLYGYTF; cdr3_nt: TGTGCCAGCAGCTTGGACAGACGCCCCCTCTATGGCTACACCTTC
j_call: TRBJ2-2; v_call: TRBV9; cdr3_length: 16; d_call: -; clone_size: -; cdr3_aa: CASSALGGANTGELFF; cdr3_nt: TGTGCCAGCAGCGCTCTTGGCGGGGCGAACACCGGGGAGCTGTTTTTT
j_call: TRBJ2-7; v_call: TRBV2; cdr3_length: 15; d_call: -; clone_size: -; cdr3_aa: CASKEYLPSGYEQYF; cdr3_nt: TGTGCCAGCAAGGAGTACCTCCCCTCGGGGTACGAGCAGTACTTC
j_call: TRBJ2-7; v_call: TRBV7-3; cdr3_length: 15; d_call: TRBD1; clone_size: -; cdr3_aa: CASSSDRVGTYEQYF; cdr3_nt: TGTGCCAGCAGCTCGGACAGGGTGGGTACCTACGAGCAGTACTTC
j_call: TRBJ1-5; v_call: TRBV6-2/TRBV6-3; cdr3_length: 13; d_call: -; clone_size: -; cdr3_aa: CASSYGSGQPQHF; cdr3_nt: TGTGCCAGCAGTTACGGGTCGGGGCAGCCCCAGCATTTT
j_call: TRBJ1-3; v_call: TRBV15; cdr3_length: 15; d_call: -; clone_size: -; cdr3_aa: CATSRASSSGNTIYF; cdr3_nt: TGTGCCACCAGCAGAGCTTCTTCCTCTGGAAACACCATATATTTT
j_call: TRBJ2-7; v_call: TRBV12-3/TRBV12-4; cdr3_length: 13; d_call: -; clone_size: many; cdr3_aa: CASSIGQTYEQYF; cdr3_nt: TGTGCCAGCAGTATCGGACAGACCTACGAGCAGTACTTC
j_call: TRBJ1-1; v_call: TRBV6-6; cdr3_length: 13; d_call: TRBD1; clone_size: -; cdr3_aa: CASSRQGYTEAFF; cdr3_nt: TGTGCCAGCAGCCGACAGGGCTACACTGAAGCTTTCTTT
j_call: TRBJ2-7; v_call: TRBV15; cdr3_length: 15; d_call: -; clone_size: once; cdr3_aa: CATSRDGTVPYEQYF; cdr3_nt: TGTGCCACCAGCAGAGATGGTACGGTCCCCTACGAGCAGTACTTC
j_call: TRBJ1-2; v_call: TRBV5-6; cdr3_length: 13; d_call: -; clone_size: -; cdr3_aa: CASSLVRDYGYTF; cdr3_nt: TGTGCCAGCAGCTTGGTCAGGGACTATGGCTACACCTTC
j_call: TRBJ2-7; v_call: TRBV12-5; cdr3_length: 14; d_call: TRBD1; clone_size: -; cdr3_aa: CASGTGQGPGEQYF; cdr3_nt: TGTGCTAGTGGTACCGGACAGGGCCCAGGGGAGCAGTACTTC
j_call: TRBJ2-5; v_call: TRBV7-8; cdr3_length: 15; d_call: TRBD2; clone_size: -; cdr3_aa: CASSHPGSGIETQYF; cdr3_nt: TGTGCCAGCAGCCACCCCGGGAGCGGGATTGAGACCCAGTACTTC
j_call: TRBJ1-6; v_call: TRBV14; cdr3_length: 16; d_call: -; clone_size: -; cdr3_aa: CASSQEGGRYNSPLHF; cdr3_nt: TGTGCCAGCAGCCAAGAAGGCGGGAGATATAATTCACCCCTCCACTTT
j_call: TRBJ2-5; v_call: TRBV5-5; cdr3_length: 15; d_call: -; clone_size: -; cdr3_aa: CASSFSGGVGETQYF; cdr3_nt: TGTGCCAGCAGCTTTTCCGGCGGGGTTGGGGAGACCCAGTACTTC
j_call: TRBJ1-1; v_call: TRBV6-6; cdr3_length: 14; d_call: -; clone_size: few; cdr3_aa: CASRTGLMNTEAFF; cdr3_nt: TGTGCCAGCAGAACGGGACTTATGAACACTGAAGCTTTCTTT
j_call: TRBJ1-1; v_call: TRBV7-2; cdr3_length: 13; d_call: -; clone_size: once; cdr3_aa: CASSLIRETEAFF; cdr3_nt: TGTGCCAGCAGCTTAATCAGGGAAACTGAAGCTTTCTTT
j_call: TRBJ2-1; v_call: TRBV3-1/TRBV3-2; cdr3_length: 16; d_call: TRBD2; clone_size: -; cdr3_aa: CASSQVRTSGANEQFF; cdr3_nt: TGTGCCAGCAGCCAGGTTCGGACTAGCGGGGCTAATGAGCAGTTCTTC
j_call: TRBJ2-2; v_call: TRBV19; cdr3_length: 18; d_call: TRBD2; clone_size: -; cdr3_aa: CASSIGVQRGGLTGELFF; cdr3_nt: TGTGCCAGTAGTATAGGGGTCCAGCGGGGGGGCCTTACCGGGGAGCTGTTTTTT
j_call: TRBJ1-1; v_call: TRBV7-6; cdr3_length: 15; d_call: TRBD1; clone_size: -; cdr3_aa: CASSPGQGTNTEAFF; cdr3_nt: TGTGCCAGCAGCCCGGGACAGGGGACGAACACTGAAGCTTTCTTT